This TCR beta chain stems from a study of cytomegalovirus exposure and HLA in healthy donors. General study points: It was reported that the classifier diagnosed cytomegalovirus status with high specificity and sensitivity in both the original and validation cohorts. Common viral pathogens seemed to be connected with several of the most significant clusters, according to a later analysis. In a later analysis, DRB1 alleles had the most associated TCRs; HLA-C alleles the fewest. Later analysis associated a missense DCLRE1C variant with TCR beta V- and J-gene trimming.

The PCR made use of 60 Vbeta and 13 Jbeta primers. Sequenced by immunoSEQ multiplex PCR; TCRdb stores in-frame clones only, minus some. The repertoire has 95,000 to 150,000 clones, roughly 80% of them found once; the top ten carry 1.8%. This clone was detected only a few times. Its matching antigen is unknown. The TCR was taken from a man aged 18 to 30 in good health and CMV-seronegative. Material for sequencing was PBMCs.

In DNA, the CDR3 is TGTGCCAGCAGCGTAGTGTCAGGGGCGTCCTACAATGAGCAGTTCTTC. Protein: CASSVVSGASYNEQFF. V and J are TRBV9 and TRBJ2-1, with D perhaps TRBD1 (6 bases). V lost 0 bases and J lost 1, with 11 bases in between. The CDR3 runs 16 residues. Germline CDR1 is SGDLS and CDR2 is YYNGEE.